The rows below give T cell receptor beta chains drawn from one sample of a study of blood T cell repertoires in COVID-19. Using immunoSEQ multiplex PCR, the repertoire was profiled, and TCRdb retains in-frame clones only, with some absent. The table records 150,000 or so clones, roughly 84% of them present only once. Sequencing was carried out using peripheral blood. The receptors shown here come from a man aged 18 to 35 with active or convalescent COVID-19. CDR3s include the opening cysteine and the closing phenylalanine or tryptophan. The order of the fields is D gene, clone size, V gene, J gene, CDR3 protein, CDR3 DNA. D genes are given only for firm matches. Only part of the rows carry a size: once, few, many, or a class if the clone is expanded.

d_call: -; clone_size: -; v_call: TRBV5-1; j_call: TRBJ1-4; cdr3_aa: CASSADSATNEKLFF; cdr3_nt: TGCGCCAGCAGCGCCGACTCTGCAACTAATGAAAAACTGTTTTTT
d_call: TRBD1; clone_size: -; v_call: TRBV15; j_call: TRBJ1-1; cdr3_aa: CATSRDWDRGRVGTEAFF; cdr3_nt: TGTGCCACCAGCAGAGATTGGGACAGGGGGCGTGTTGGCACTGAAGCTTTCTTT
d_call: TRBD1; clone_size: -; v_call: TRBV5-4; j_call: TRBJ1-5; cdr3_aa: CASSLRGQGINQPQHF; cdr3_nt: TGTGCCAGCAGCTTGAGGGGACAGGGAATCAATCAGCCCCAGCATTTT
d_call: -; clone_size: once; v_call: TRBV18; j_call: TRBJ1-6; cdr3_aa: CASSPVQGGNSPLHF; cdr3_nt: TGTGCCAGCTCACCAGTTCAGGGAGGGAATTCACCCCTCCACTTT
d_call: TRBD1; clone_size: few; v_call: TRBV6-1; j_call: TRBJ1-2; cdr3_aa: CASSERTGGFYGYTF; cdr3_nt: TGTGCCAGCAGTGAAAGGACAGGGGGCTTCTATGGCTACACCTTC
d_call: TRBD1; clone_size: -; v_call: TRBV5-5; j_call: TRBJ2-7; cdr3_aa: CASSLDRVYEQYF; cdr3_nt: TGTGCCAGCAGCTTAGACAGGGTGTACGAGCAGTACTTC
d_call: -; clone_size: -; v_call: TRBV3-1/TRBV3-2; j_call: TRBJ1-2; cdr3_aa: CASSQVAGGGAGYTF; cdr3_nt: TGTGCCAGCAGCCAAGTTGCCGGTGGAGGGGCTGGCTACACCTTC
d_call: -; clone_size: -; v_call: TRBV29-1; j_call: TRBJ2-5; cdr3_aa: CSVPPRGALKTQYF; cdr3_nt: TGCAGCGTTCCACCTCGGGGGGCGCTTAAGACCCAGTACTTC
d_call: TRBD1; clone_size: -; v_call: TRBV11-2; j_call: TRBJ1-5; cdr3_aa: CASSRSGTGDQPQHF; cdr3_nt: TGTGCCAGCAGCCGGAGCGGGACAGGGGATCAGCCCCAGCATTTT
d_call: TRBD2; clone_size: once; v_call: TRBV19; j_call: TRBJ2-1; cdr3_aa: CASSRLAGYNEQFF; cdr3_nt: TGTGCCAGTAGTCGCCTAGCGGGGTACAATGAGCAGTTCTTC
d_call: TRBD1; clone_size: few; v_call: TRBV2; j_call: TRBJ1-4; cdr3_aa: CASRDRFLEKLFF; cdr3_nt: TGTGCCAGCAGGGACAGGTTCTTGGAAAAACTGTTTTTT
d_call: TRBD1; clone_size: -; v_call: TRBV28; j_call: TRBJ1-1; cdr3_aa: CAIRDRINTEAFF; cdr3_nt: TGTGCCATACGGGACAGGATCAACACTGAAGCTTTCTTT
d_call: -; clone_size: -; v_call: TRBV4-3; j_call: TRBJ2-6; cdr3_aa: CASSQGPGSGANVLTF; cdr3_nt: TGCGCCAGCAGCCAAGGACCGGGCTCTGGGGCCAACGTCCTGACTTTC
d_call: -; clone_size: -; v_call: TRBV5-1; j_call: TRBJ1-1; cdr3_aa: CASSPVRGTEAFF; cdr3_nt: TGCGCCAGCAGCCCGGTACGGGGAACTGAAGCTTTCTTT
d_call: TRBD1; clone_size: -; v_call: TRBV29-1; j_call: TRBJ2-1; cdr3_aa: CSVRQGGNEQFF; cdr3_nt: TGCAGCGTCAGACAGGGGGGGAATGAGCAGTTCTTC
d_call: -; clone_size: once; v_call: TRBV6-5; j_call: TRBJ1-6; cdr3_aa: CASSRQSNSPLHF; cdr3_nt: TGTGCCAGCAGTCGACAGTCCAATTCACCCCTCCACTTT
d_call: TRBD1; clone_size: -; v_call: TRBV28; j_call: TRBJ1-2; cdr3_aa: CASADRGYGYTF; cdr3_nt: TGTGCCAGCGCGGACAGGGGCTATGGCTACACCTTC
d_call: TRBD1; clone_size: -; v_call: TRBV11-3; j_call: TRBJ1-6; cdr3_aa: CASSSRGDSPLHF; cdr3_nt: TGTGCCAGCAGCTCCAGGGGGGATTCACCCCTCCACTTT
d_call: TRBD1; clone_size: -; v_call: TRBV6-6; j_call: TRBJ2-4; cdr3_aa: CASSSDRVLAKNIQYF; cdr3_nt: TGTGCCAGCAGTTCCGACAGGGTCCTAGCCAAAAACATTCAGTACTTC
d_call: TRBD1; clone_size: -; v_call: TRBV5-1; j_call: TRBJ1-4; cdr3_aa: CASSSGDRENGKLFF; cdr3_nt: TGCGCCAGCAGCTCCGGCGACAGGGAAAACGGAAAACTGTTTTTT
d_call: -; clone_size: -; v_call: TRBV5-1; j_call: TRBJ2-7; cdr3_aa: CASSLVSSKGNEQYF; cdr3_nt: TGCGCCAGCAGCTTGGTGTCTAGCAAAGGAAACGAGCAGTACTTC
d_call: -; clone_size: -; v_call: TRBV12-3/TRBV12-4; j_call: TRBJ1-6; cdr3_aa: CASSRGDSPLHF; cdr3_nt: TGTGCCAGCAGTCGGGGAGATTCACCCCTCCACTTT
d_call: -; clone_size: -; v_call: TRBV20-1; j_call: TRBJ2-7; cdr3_aa: CSASSSGGFDYEQYF; cdr3_nt: TGCAGTGCTAGTAGCTCAGGGGGGTTCGATTACGAGCAGTACTTC
d_call: TRBD1; clone_size: few; v_call: TRBV9; j_call: TRBJ1-1; cdr3_aa: CASSVAGTALDTEAFF; cdr3_nt: TGTGCCAGCAGCGTAGCGGGGACAGCTCTGGACACTGAAGCTTTCTTT
d_call: -; clone_size: -; v_call: TRBV2; j_call: TRBJ1-1; cdr3_aa: CASTQARGDNTEAFF; cdr3_nt: TGTGCCAGCACTCAAGCACGGGGGGACAACACTGAAGCTTTCTTT
d_call: -; clone_size: -; v_call: TRBV13; j_call: TRBJ1-3; cdr3_aa: CASSWGGSGNTIYF; cdr3_nt: TGTGCCAGCAGCTGGGGGGGTTCTGGAAACACCATATATTTT
d_call: -; clone_size: -; v_call: TRBV5-1; j_call: TRBJ1-1; cdr3_aa: CASSAPQGWDTEAFF; cdr3_nt: TGCGCCAGCAGCGCTCCACAGGGCTGGGACACTGAAGCTTTCTTT
d_call: TRBD1; clone_size: -; v_call: TRBV27; j_call: TRBJ1-2; cdr3_aa: CASSLNGQGVFASGYTF; cdr3_nt: TGTGCCAGCAGTTTAAATGGACAGGGGGTTTTCGCGAGTGGCTACACCTTC
d_call: -; clone_size: -; v_call: TRBV6-1; j_call: TRBJ2-7; cdr3_aa: CASSEGLVREQYF; cdr3_nt: TGTGCCAGCAGTGAGGGGCTCGTCCGCGAGCAGTACTTC
d_call: -; clone_size: -; v_call: TRBV29-1; j_call: TRBJ2-7; cdr3_aa: CSVEDRGYEQYF; cdr3_nt: TGCAGCGTTGAAGATCGAGGCTACGAGCAGTACTTC
d_call: -; clone_size: -; v_call: TRBV29-1; j_call: TRBJ1-1; cdr3_aa: CSVERGARQVTEAFF; cdr3_nt: TGCAGCGTTGAACGGGGGGCGCGGCAGGTCACTGAAGCTTTCTTT
d_call: TRBD1; clone_size: -; v_call: TRBV3-1/TRBV3-2; j_call: TRBJ1-2; cdr3_aa: CASTRTGGDYGYTF; cdr3_nt: TGTGCCAGCACCCGGACAGGGGGAGACTATGGCTACACCTTC
d_call: -; clone_size: -; v_call: TRBV9; j_call: TRBJ2-7; cdr3_aa: CASSVHPGRFYEQYF; cdr3_nt: TGTGCCAGCAGCGTACACCCAGGAAGGTTCTACGAGCAGTACTTC
d_call: -; clone_size: -; v_call: TRBV5-5; j_call: TRBJ1-1; cdr3_aa: CASSLVYVGRPDAFF; cdr3_nt: TGTGCCAGCAGCTTGGTATACGTTGGCAGGCCTGACGCTTTCTTT
d_call: -; clone_size: -; v_call: TRBV18; j_call: TRBJ1-6; cdr3_aa: CASSPQTGNNSPLHF; cdr3_nt: TGTGCCAGCTCACCTCAAACAGGGAATAATTCACCCCTCCACTTT
d_call: -; clone_size: -; v_call: TRBV5-4; j_call: TRBJ1-1; cdr3_aa: CASSFEQRNTEAFF; cdr3_nt: TGTGCCAGCAGCTTCGAACAGAGGAACACTGAAGCTTTCTTT
d_call: TRBD1; clone_size: once; v_call: TRBV5-1; j_call: TRBJ2-7; cdr3_aa: CASSLDGTALGEQYF; cdr3_nt: TGCGCCAGCAGCTTGGATGGGACAGCCCTTGGGGAGCAGTACTTC
d_call: TRBD2; clone_size: -; v_call: TRBV5-5; j_call: TRBJ2-1; cdr3_aa: CASSLEGSGGADEQFF; cdr3_nt: TGTGCCAGCAGCTTGGAGGGTAGCGGGGGGGCCGATGAGCAGTTCTTC
d_call: -; clone_size: -; v_call: TRBV7-6; j_call: TRBJ1-3; cdr3_aa: CASSLERGGYGNTIYF; cdr3_nt: TGTGCCAGCAGCTTAGAGAGGGGGGGTTATGGAAACACCATATATTTT
d_call: TRBD2; clone_size: -; v_call: TRBV27; j_call: TRBJ2-7; cdr3_aa: CASRTGGDGGSDGYEQYF; cdr3_nt: TGTGCCAGCAGAACTGGGGGGGATGGGGGATCCGACGGATACGAGCAGTACTTC
d_call: -; clone_size: -; v_call: TRBV27; j_call: TRBJ1-2; cdr3_aa: CASSGHGYNYGYTF; cdr3_nt: TGTGCCAGCAGTGGGCACGGTTATAACTATGGCTACACCTTC
d_call: -; clone_size: -; v_call: TRBV23-1; j_call: TRBJ1-1; cdr3_aa: CASSRQNTEAFF; cdr3_nt: TGCGCCAGCAGTCGGCAGAACACTGAAGCTTTCTTT
d_call: TRBD1; clone_size: -; v_call: TRBV7-6; j_call: TRBJ1-2; cdr3_aa: CASSGTGGKGYTF; cdr3_nt: TGTGCCAGCAGCGGAACAGGGGGCAAGGGCTACACCTTC
d_call: TRBD1; clone_size: -; v_call: TRBV3-1/TRBV3-2; j_call: TRBJ1-5; cdr3_aa: CASSRDRGNQPQHF; cdr3_nt: TGTGCCAGCAGCCGGGACAGGGGTAATCAGCCCCAGCATTTT
d_call: -; clone_size: -; v_call: TRBV29-1; j_call: TRBJ1-2; cdr3_aa: CSALGGASVGYTF; cdr3_nt: TGCAGCGCATTAGGGGGGGCCAGTGTCGGCTACACCTTC
d_call: -; clone_size: -; v_call: TRBV3-1/TRBV3-2; j_call: TRBJ1-2; cdr3_aa: CASSQGFSSYGYTF; cdr3_nt: TGTGCCAGCAGCCAAGGGTTTTCTAGCTATGGCTACACCTTC
d_call: TRBD2; clone_size: few; v_call: TRBV2; j_call: TRBJ2-3; cdr3_aa: CASRGSLAGEDTQYF; cdr3_nt: TGTGCCAGCAGGGGCTCACTAGCGGGGGAGGATACGCAGTATTTT
d_call: -; clone_size: -; v_call: TRBV7-8; j_call: TRBJ1-2; cdr3_aa: CASSPTGSGYTF; cdr3_nt: TGTGCCAGCAGCCCCACAGGGTCTGGCTACACCTTC
d_call: TRBD1; clone_size: -; v_call: TRBV7-7; j_call: TRBJ2-2; cdr3_aa: CASSLDRGAGELFF; cdr3_nt: TGTGCTAGCAGCTTAGACAGGGGTGCCGGGGAGCTGTTTTTT
d_call: TRBD2; clone_size: -; v_call: TRBV2; j_call: TRBJ2-2; cdr3_aa: CASRAQTGTSGLAANTGELFF; cdr3_nt: TGTGCCAGCAGAGCCCAAACCGGGACTAGCGGACTAGCCGCGAACACCGGGGAGCTGTTTTTT
d_call: -; clone_size: once; v_call: TRBV19; j_call: TRBJ1-5; cdr3_aa: CASGIQKNQPQHF; cdr3_nt: TGTGCCAGTGGCATACAGAAGAATCAGCCCCAGCATTTT
d_call: -; clone_size: -; v_call: TRBV21-1; j_call: TRBJ1-5; cdr3_aa: CASSNSPQGTFNQPQHF; cdr3_nt: TGTGCCAGCAGCAATAGTCCTCAGGGAACATTCAATCAGCCCCAGCATTTT
d_call: TRBD1; clone_size: -; v_call: TRBV6-5; j_call: TRBJ1-5; cdr3_aa: CASKATGTRNQPQHF; cdr3_nt: TGTGCCAGCAAAGCGACAGGGACACGCAATCAGCCCCAGCATTTT